Described below is a single TCR beta chain sequence and its context. TCRdb's copy holds only in-frame clones and misses some; the assay was immunoSEQ multiplex PCR. Of 130,000 or so clones in the sample, over 85% were seen once. The data derive from a study of control samples from healthy donors and cancer patients. V was trimmed by 1 base and J by 6 bases, leaving 16 bases between them. This CDR3 has 14 residues. Germline-derived CDR1 and CDR2 are GTSNPN and SVGIG (reference sequence). This chain connects TRBV30 to TRBJ2-7, with D possibly called TRBD1 or TRBD2 (5 bases each). This receptor was obtained from a man aged 50 to 60 with head and neck cancer. Sequences were obtained from PBMCs. The CDR3 region has the DNA TGTGCCTGGAGTGAATCCGGGACCCCCTCCGAGCAGTACTTC. This sequence encodes CAWSESGTPSEQYF. Complete variable domain (other parts from reference TRBV30 and TRBJ2-7): SQTIHQWPATLVQPVGSPLSLECTVEGTSNPNLYWYRQAAGRGLQLLFYSVGIGQISSEVPQNLSASRPQDRQFILSSKKLLLSDSGFYLCAWSESGTPSEQYFGPGTRLTVT.